The count of the clone carrying this T cell receptor (beta chain) is one. The CDR3 runs to 15 residues. Germline CDR1 reads MNHEY; CDR2 reads SMNVEV (reference sequence). V shed 2 bases, J shed 0 bases, and the junction held 0 bases outside the gene matches. This entry comes from a study of blood T cell repertoires in COVID-19. Study-level background: Italy, Spain and the United States were the sources of the convalescent and acute COVID-19 samples. Sample material is recorded as cDNA or gDNA derived from T cells, B-cell-depleted T cells, or PBMCs.

The age range of participants was roughly 18 to 90 years, with residence in approximately 25 US areas. Per the authors' pipeline: Nucleated cell number was recorded as an estimate derived from reference gene primer amplification. The repertoire was sequenced with immunoSEQ multiplex PCR; TCRdb's copy has only in-frame clones and lacks some. V and J calls and clone size are those listed in that table; D and trimming were worked out from the DNA. The sample shows some 200,000 clones, over 80% of them seen only once. The material sequenced was PBMCs or T cells enriched from blood (not recorded which). The source of this sequence is a man aged 18-30 years with acute COVID-19. V and J are TRBV27 and TRBJ2-3; 9 positions match TRBD2. CDR3 DNA: TGTGCCAGCAGTTTAGGACTAGCGAGCACAGATACGCAGTATTTT. Its translation is CASSLGLASTDTQYF.